One and the same sample provided the 20 T cell receptor beta chains below, sequenced in a study of post-analysis software for immune sequencing data. Study observations and caveats: Compared with controls, patients had more of 4 or 5 TRBV segments, including TRBV5-6, TRBV5-1 and TRBV20-1.

The TCR beta cDNA libraries contained unique molecular identifiers. Each CDR3 protein gets one entry after TCRdb re-called the PCR reads with MiXCR. Counted here are hundreds of thousands of distinct CDR3 sequences, approximately 53% occurring once; the ten biggest clones make up approximately 4.4%. Their antigen targets remain unknown. The sequencing sample was made of blood. The receptors were sampled from a girl between 5 and 17 years old with multiple sclerosis.

The chain combines TRBV4-1 with TRBJ2-7, with D perhaps matching TRBD2 (5 bases). Germline V gene lookup returns CDR1 MGHRA and CDR2 YSYEKL. The CDR3 runs 13 residues. Trimming removed 3 bases at V and 7 bases at J, with 13 bases between. CDR3 bases: TGCGCCAGCAGCCAGTTAAACGGGAAGGAGCAGTACTTC. It yields the protein CASSQLNGKEQYF.

This clonotype was seen more than once but under ten times. The chain couples TRBV20-1 to TRBJ2-5; D gene ambiguous. The assigned J gene may be wrong: the sequence end matches TRBJ2-7 better. From germline, CDR1 is DFQATT and CDR2 SNEGSKA (reference sequence). The CDR3 has 14 amino acids. The CDR3: CSARQTGGTYEQYF. The CDR3, as DNA: TGCAGTGCTAGGCAAACCGGTGGGACCTACGAGCAGTACTTC.

This clonotype was seen only a few times. The chain recombines TRBV5-1 with TRBJ1-1; 7 nucleotides agree with TRBD1. There are 15 residues in the CDR3. Germline loops: CDR1 SGHRS, CDR2 YFSETQ. Trimming removed 4 bases from V and 4 bases from J; junction bases left unmatched: 10. The CDR3 nucleotides are TGCGCCAGCAGCGCCGGGACAGAGGGCGGCACTGAAGCTTTCTTT. Amino acid sequence: CASSAGTEGGTEAFF.

The chain is built from TRBV4-2 and TRBJ1-5; D may be TRBD1 (6 bases). Germline V gives CDR1 LGHNA, CDR2 YNFKEQ. CDR3 length: 17 amino acids. V dropped 1 base and J dropped 0 bases, with 13 bases sitting between them. CDR3 protein: CASSQGRQGYSNQPQHF. The CDR3 bases are TGTGCCAGCAGCCAAGGGCGGCAGGGGTATAGCAATCAGCCCCAGCATTTT.

This sequence joins TRBV21-1 and TRBJ2-7; the table's D call, TRBD1, has no DNA check behind it. TRBV21-1 represents a pseudogene. The CDR3 has 14 amino acids. In DNA form, the CDR3 reads TGTGCCAGCAGCAAAGGGACAAACTCCTACGAGCAGTACTTC. Translated: CASSKGTNSYEQYF.

This clonotype was seen a few times. The genes are TRBV10-3 and TRBJ2-1; 11 bases fit TRBD2. CDR1 is ENHRY, CDR2 SYGVKD, per germline. The CDR3 has 15 residues. V shed 8 bases and J 8 bases; nucleotides not matched to a gene: 11. The CDR3 sequence is CAISIAGGPSDEQFF. The CDR3 DNA reads TGTGCCATCTCGATAGCGGGAGGGCCGTCGGATGAGCAGTTCTTC.

The chain links TRBV4-2 to TRBJ2-5, with 7 bases aligning to TRBD2. This CDR3 has 16 residues. V was clipped by 4 bases and J by 5 bases; unmatched bases: 13. Germline loops: CDR1 LGHNA, CDR2 YNFKEQ. The CDR3 spells CASSRGTSVGSETQYF. The CDR3 DNA sequence: TGTGCCAGCAGCCGAGGCACTAGCGTTGGATCGGAGACCCAGTACTTC.

The gene calls are TRBV5-1 and TRBJ1-4, with 8 bases aligning to TRBD1. The germline V gene encodes CDR1 SGHRS and CDR2 YFSETQ. The CDR3 has 15 residues. The trim removed 4 bases at V and 7 bases at J, leaving 9 bases unmatched. The CDR3 is CASSTWTGIAEKLFF. In DNA form, the CDR3 reads TGCGCCAGCAGCACCTGGACAGGGATCGCTGAAAAACTGTTTTTT.

A word on this clonotype: The junction differs from germline at one of its ends, possibly a read error. The chain recombines TRBV20-1 with TRBJ2-5, with D possibly being TRBD2 (6 bases). This CDR3 has 15 residues. The germline V gene has CDR1 DFQATT and CDR2 SNEGSKA (reference sequence). CDR3 protein: CSARDPRDYQETQYF. In DNA, the CDR3 is TGCAGCGCTAGAGATCCCCGGGACTACCAAGAGACCCAGTACTTC.

The rearrangement uses TRBV12-3 or TRBV12-4 and TRBJ2-3; D might be TRBD1 (5 bases). The CDR3 runs to 14 residues. V gave up 6 bases and J gave up 1 base, with 11 bases separating them. DNA of the CDR3: TGTGCCAGCAGCGACAGTCCCCGCACAGATACGCAGTATTTT. This translates into CASSDSPRTDTQYF.

This sequence joins TRBV15 and TRBJ1-2; the D is unclear. The CDR3 spans 13 residues. Trimming left V 5 bases short and J 4 bases short, with 11 bases between. CDR1 and CDR2 (germline): LNHNV, YYDKDF (reference sequence). CDR3: CATSRVGFYGYTF. The CDR3 DNA reads as TGTGCCACCAGCCGTGTGGGGTTCTATGGCTACACCTTC.

V is TRBV12-3 or TRBV12-4 and J is TRBJ1-6; D is undetermined. V was trimmed by 2 bases and J by 6 bases, leaving 14 bases between them. The CDR3 has 16 amino acids. Written as DNA, the CDR3 is TGTGCCAGCAGTTTAAGGTGGCAGAACAGTAATTCACCCCTCCACTTT. Amino acids: CASSLRWQNSNSPLHF.

This clonotype was recorded a few times. The chain has TRBV5-4 and TRBJ2-5; tentatively, D is TRBD2 (6 bases). CDR3 size: 16 residues. Per germline, CDR1 SGHNT and CDR2 YYREEE (reference sequence). V was pared by 0 bases and J by 5 bases, with 17 bases between. For the CDR3, the DNA is TGTGCCAGCAGCTTGGCCTTCGGGGGAGTATCGGAGACCCAGTACTTC. Its translation is CASSLAFGGVSETQYF.

This clonotype has a handful of counts. This chain uses TRBV7-9 with TRBJ2-5, with 13 bases fitting TRBD2. TRBJ2-7 matches the DNA end more closely, so the J call is doubtful. Germline V gene sequence: CDR1 SEHNR, CDR2 FQNEAQ (reference sequence). The CDR3 runs 16 residues. This CDR3 reads CASSPDGTSGAYEQYF. In DNA, the CDR3 is TGTGCCAGCAGCCCAGATGGGACTAGCGGGGCCTACGAGCAGTACTTC.

The chain uses TRBV9 and TRBJ2-7; the D is unclear. The DNA end is a closer match to TRBJ2-5, so the J assignment may be wrong. The CDR3 is 14 residues long. Germline-derived CDR1 and CDR2 are SGDLS and YYNGEE. In DNA form, the CDR3 reads TGTGCCAGCAGCGTGGGCGTGGATCGAGAGACCCAGTACTTC. It encodes CASSVGVDRETQYF.

This chain uses TRBV6-1 with TRBJ2-3; 7 nucleotides match TRBD2. The CDR3 length is 15 residues. Germline loops: CDR1 MNHNS, CDR2 SASEGT. The junction had 15 bases not matched to a gene; V was cut back by 8 bases and J by 7 bases. CDR3 loop: CASPDRAGITYTQYF. The CDR3 DNA follows: TGTGCCAGCCCTGATAGAGCGGGGATAACTTATACGCAGTATTTT.

The chain has TRBV5-1 and TRBJ2-3, with 7 positions matching TRBD2. This CDR3 contains 15 residues. The germline CDR1 and CDR2 sequences are SGHRS and YFSETQ. V dropped 4 bases and J dropped 0; count of bases not matched to a gene: 5. The chain's CDR3 is CASSPRLASTDTQYF. As DNA, the CDR3 is TGCGCCAGCAGCCCCCGACTAGCTAGCACAGATACGCAGTATTTT.

V is TRBV5-1 and J is TRBJ2-7; possibly TRBD1 or TRBD2 for D (5 bases each). Trimming stripped 4 bases from V and 0 bases from J, with 11 bases between. This CDR3 spans 14 amino acids. In germline, CDR1 is SGHRS, CDR2 YFSETQ. CDR3 coding DNA: TGCGCCAGCAGCGGGGACGGAGTCTCCTACGAGCAGTACTTC. This translates into CASSGDGVSYEQYF. The variable domain in full, completed from reference TRBV5-1 and TRBJ2-7, reads KAGVTQTPRYLIKTRGQQVTLSCSPISGHRSVSWYQQTPGQGLQFLFEYFSETQRNKGNFPGRFSGRQFSNSRSEMNVSTLELGDSALYLCASSGDGVSYEQYFGPGTRLTVT.

The chain couples TRBV12-3 or TRBV12-4 to TRBJ1-6; D perhaps matches TRBD1 (5 bases). Trimming cost V 7 bases and J 6 bases, with 19 bases left between them. CDR3 length: 16 amino acids. DNA of the CDR3: TGTGCCAGCACCCAAGGGTCGGCGCAGGGTAATTCACCCCTCCACTTT. It codes for CASTQGSAQGNSPLHF.

This clonotype was recorded a few times. V gene TRBV20-1 combines with J gene TRBJ2-7; 7 bases match TRBD1. CDR1 DFQATT and CDR2 SNEGSKA come from the germline V gene (reference sequence). The CDR3 contains 14 residues. The trim removed 0 bases at V and 0 bases at J, leaving 2 bases unmatched. The CDR3 sequence is CSAREWTGSYEQYF. As DNA, the CDR3 is TGCAGTGCTAGAGAATGGACAGGCTCCTACGAGCAGTACTTC.